Shown below are 17 T cell receptor beta chains from a single sample sequenced in a study of blood T cell repertoires in COVID-19. The assay was immunoSEQ multiplex PCR, and TCRdb's table has in-frame clones only and misses some. The repertoire holds 120,000 or so clones, with 55% to 75% as singletons. Material for sequencing was peripheral blood. All receptors derive from a woman aged 70-85 years with acute or convalescent COVID-19.

This clone was seen a handful of times. The V call is TRBV5-4, the J call TRBJ1-2, with 11 bases aligning to TRBD1. The CDR3 length is 16 residues. The germline gives CDR1 SGHNT, CDR2 YYREEE (reference sequence). V lost 2 bases, J lost 4 bases, and 7 bases stayed unmatched. CDR3 region: CASSLRTGGLPYGYTF. The DNA of the CDR3 is TGTGCCAGCAGCTTAAGGACAGGGGGCCTTCCCTATGGCTACACCTTC.

This clone appeared a few times. V usage is TRBV28 and J usage is TRBJ1-4; 7 bases fit TRBD1. In germline, CDR1 is MDHEN, CDR2 SYDVKM. This CDR3 spans 15 amino acids. With V trimmed by 3 bases and J by 3 bases, 4 bases remained unmatched. DNA of the CDR3: TGTGCCAGCAGTTTTGTCGGGACAGCTAATGAAAAACTGTTTTTT. Translation: CASSFVGTANEKLFF.

The chain couples TRBV3-1 (or the pseudogene TRBV3-2) to TRBJ1-4, with 7 bases aligning to TRBD1. Losses at the gene ends were 1 base for V and 10 bases for J; bases not matched to a gene: 6. Germline values: CDR1 LGHDT, CDR2 YNNKEL (reference sequence). The CDR3 sequence is 14 residues long. CDR3: CASSQVGGAGKLFF. The DNA for the CDR3 is TGTGCCAGCAGCCAAGTAGGGGGCGCGGGAAAACTGTTTTTT.

The chain combines TRBV9 with TRBJ2-1, with TRBD1 identical over 8 bases. Losses at the gene ends were 1 base for V and 8 bases for J; bases not matched to a gene: 8. The germline CDR1 and CDR2 sequences are SGDLS and YYNGEE. CDR3 size: 15 residues. Here the CDR3 DNA reads TGTGCCAGCAGCGTAATTGGGACAGGTCGCGATGAGCAGTTCTTC. Translating it yields CASSVIGTGRDEQFF.

The J gene is TRBJ2-1, the V gene TRBV7-9; D gene uncertain. This CDR3 spans 12 amino acids. Germline V gives CDR1 SEHNR, CDR2 FQNEAQ (reference sequence). Deletions cut 2 bases from V and 6 bases from J, with 5 bases between. As DNA, the CDR3 is TGTGCCAGCAGCTTAATCTCCAATGAGCAGTTCTTC. Translated, it gives CASSLISNEQFF.

This clone was picked up a small number of times. This chain joins TRBV7-9 and TRBJ2-2, with TRBD1 as a possible D gene (6 bases). This CDR3 comprises 13 residues. V dropped 2 bases and J dropped 5 bases, with 6 bases sitting between them. The germline CDR1 and CDR2 sequences are SEHNR and FQNEAQ (reference sequence). The chain's CDR3 is CASSLQGTGELFF. The CDR3 DNA reads TGTGCCAGCAGCTTACAGGGGACCGGGGAGCTGTTTTTT.

This clone has just a few counts. This chain connects TRBV5-8 to TRBJ2-1, with 12 positions matching TRBD2. This CDR3 has 15 amino acids. Trimming at V came to 4 bases and at J to 9 bases, leaving 8 bases not matched to a gene. Germline V lookup: CDR1 SGHTS, CDR2 YDEGEE. CDR3 loop: CASSISTSGGIEQFF. For the CDR3, the DNA is TGTGCCAGCAGCATTTCCACTAGCGGGGGGATTGAGCAGTTCTTC.

The chain recombines TRBV5-6 with TRBJ2-7, with 12 bases that match TRBD2. The J segment lost 7 bases and the V segment lost 4 bases, leaving 6 bases of the junction unmatched. In germline, CDR1 is SGHDT, CDR2 YYEEEE. The CDR3 extends over 14 amino acids. DNA for the CDR3: TGTGCCAGCAGCCGACTAGCGGGGGTAGCAGAGCAGTACTTC. The encoded protein is CASSRLAGVAEQYF.

As to this clone: Other DNA sequences from this sample encode an identical CDR3 as well. The V and J genes are TRBV3-1 (or the pseudogene TRBV3-2) and TRBJ2-3, with 10 bases identical to TRBD2. Per the germline V gene, CDR1 is LGHDT and CDR2 is YNNKEL (reference sequence). The CDR3 has 16 residues. Trimming at V came to 0 bases and at J to 4 bases, leaving 4 bases not matched to a gene. The CDR3 protein is CASSQERLAGADTQYF. CDR3 nucleotide sequence: TGTGCCAGCAGCCAAGAAAGGCTAGCGGGAGCAGATACGCAGTATTTT.

The chain joins TRBV7-6 to TRBJ2-7, with D hard to call. Trimming left V 3 bases short and J 5 bases short, with 11 bases between. Germline values: CDR1 SGHVS, CDR2 FNYEAQ. The CDR3 runs 13 residues. The CDR3 sequence is CASSLTGSHEQYF. Here the CDR3 DNA reads TGTGCCAGCAGCTTGACGGGTTCCCACGAGCAGTACTTC.

This clone was seen ten or more times. The same CDR3 is also encoded by other DNA sequences in this sample. The chain couples TRBV4-1 to TRBJ2-1; 7 bases map to TRBD2. J lost 2 bases, V lost 4 bases, and 5 bases had no gene match. Germline V CDR1 and CDR2: MGHRA, YSYEKL. This CDR3 region has 15 residues. The chain's CDR3 is CASSLGLGAYNEQFF. The CDR3, as DNA: TGCGCCAGCAGCCTAGGACTAGGGGCCTACAATGAGCAGTTCTTC.

The J gene is TRBJ1-4, the V gene TRBV6-1; D is unresolved. Trimming cost V 1 base and J 8 bases, with 11 bases left between them. Per the germline V gene, CDR1 is MNHNS and CDR2 is SASEGT. The CDR3 loop spans 14 amino acids. The CDR3 DNA reads TGTGCCAGCAGTGAAGAAGGCCTGAGGGAAAAACTGTTTTTT. It codes for CASSEEGLREKLFF.

V is TRBV24-1 and J is TRBJ2-3, with 8 nucleotides matching TRBD2. This CDR3 has 17 residues. Germline CDR1 reads KGHDR; CDR2 reads SFDVKD. V dropped 5 bases and J dropped 5; count of bases not matched to a gene: 14. In DNA form, the CDR3 reads TGTGCCACCAGTGCTTCCGGGGGGCGGGGGGCCCTAGATACGCAGTATTTT. Amino acids: CATSASGGRGALDTQYF.

The chain employs TRBV7-5 and TRBJ2-1; the table's D call, TRBD2, has no DNA check behind it. TRBV7-5 is flagged as a pseudogene. CDR3 size: 18 residues. In nucleotides, the CDR3 is TGTGCCAGAAGCCCCCCGGAGCGGACTAGCGGGAGGGTAAATGAGCAGTTCTTC. Its translation is CARSPPERTSGRVNEQFF.

This clone has more than one count but fewer than ten. This sequence joins TRBV6-6 and TRBJ2-1; TRBD1 aligns across 10 bases. Unmatched junction bases numbered 10, after V lost 8 bases and J lost 12 bases. The CDR3 covers 13 residues. Germline V gene sequence: CDR1 MNHNY, CDR2 SVGAGI (reference sequence). The CDR3 sequence is CASGTGDMNGQFF. The DNA of the CDR3 is TGTGCCAGCGGGACAGGGGACATGAACGGGCAGTTCTTC.

The V and J genes are TRBV27 and TRBJ1-5; D is uncertain. Germline V gene data show CDR1 as MNHEY and CDR2 as SMNVEV (reference sequence). Trimming removed 4 bases from V and 6 bases from J, with 7 bases in between. The CDR3 has 12 amino acids. The CDR3 reads CASSSLGQPQHF. The DNA for the CDR3 is TGTGCCAGCAGTTCCCTAGGTCAGCCCCAGCATTTT.

A remark on this clone: Other DNA sequences in this specimen translate into the identical CDR3. The chain links TRBV7-3 to TRBJ2-5; weak D call: TRBD1 (6 bases). CDR1 SGHTA and CDR2 FQGTGA come from the germline V gene. The CDR3 has 13 residues. With 3 bases removed from V and 5 bases from J, the gap between germline ends came to 10 bases. The CDR3 coding sequence is TGTGCCAGCAGCTTCAGGGGCGGGGAGACCCAGTACTTC. It is translated as CASSFRGGETQYF.